One and the same sample provided the 26 T cell receptor beta chains below, sequenced in a study of blood T cell repertoires in COVID-19. Clones were read by immunoSEQ multiplex PCR, and TCRdb kept only the in-frame ones, dropping some. The data contain about 360,000 clones, around 83% of them singletons. Specimen: peripheral blood. These receptors were collected from a young man with active or convalescent COVID-19.

This chain uses TRBV30 with TRBJ1-4, with D perhaps TRBD1 (6 bases). CDR1 and CDR2 from the germline V gene are GTSNPN and SVGIG (reference sequence). The CDR3 length is 15 residues. V was cut by 1 base and J by 8 bases, with 17 bases left in between. CDR3 coding DNA: TGTGCCTGGAGTGGCAGGGAGGGGGTTGGGGAAAAACTGTTTTTT. Protein sequence: CAWSGREGVGEKLFF.

The V call is TRBV19, the J call TRBJ1-5; tentative D call: TRBD1 (5 bases). Trimming took off 6 bases at V and 3 bases at J, with 18 bases between the two ends. This CDR3 comprises 16 residues. The germline V gene has CDR1 LNHDA and CDR2 SQIVND (reference sequence). Here the CDR3 DNA reads TGTGCCAGTAGCCCGACGGTGGCAGGGCACAATCAGCCCCAGCATTTT. It is translated as CASSPTVAGHNQPQHF. The whole variable domain, remainder taken from reference TRBV19 and TRBJ1-5, is DGGITQSPKYLFRKEGQNVTLSCEQNLNHDAMYWYRQDPGQGLRLIYYSQIVNDFQKGDIAEGYSVSREKKESFPLTVTSAQKNPTAFYLCASSPTVAGHNQPQHFGDGTRLSIL.

With respect to this clone: The sample has other DNA sequences that encode this CDR3 too. The chain uses TRBV2 and TRBJ2-3; D is unresolved. In germline, CDR1 is SNHLY, CDR2 FYNNEI. This CDR3 is built from 11 residues. V was pared by 5 bases and J by 2 bases, with 2 bases between. The DNA of the CDR3 is TGTGCCAGCAGTCTCACAGATACGCAGTATTTT. The encoded protein is CASSLTDTQYF. Full variable domain (outside the CDR3, taken from reference TRBV2 and TRBJ2-3): EPEVTQTPSHQVTQMGQEVILRCVPISNHLYFYWYRQILGQKVEFLVSFYNNEISEKSEIFDDQFSVERPDGSNFTLKIRSTKLEDSAMYFCASSLTDTQYFGPGTRLTVL.

The chain uses TRBV29-1 and TRBJ1-2; D is perhaps TRBD1 (6 bases). Per germline, CDR1 SQVTM and CDR2 ANQGSEA. With 6 bases removed from V and 2 bases from J, the gap between germline ends came to 10 bases. This CDR3 region has 12 residues. Here the CDR3 DNA reads TGCAGCGTAGGGGACATGAACTATGGCTACACCTTC. Its translation is CSVGDMNYGYTF.

V usage is TRBV19 and J usage is TRBJ2-7; tentatively, D is TRBD1 (6 bases). V was cut by 4 bases and J by 2 bases, with 21 bases left in between. The germline CDR1 and CDR2 sequences are LNHDA and SQIVND (reference sequence). CDR3 length: 17 residues. The CDR3 spells CASSRTHRAPFPYEQYF. The CDR3 nucleotides read TGTGCCAGTAGTAGGACCCACAGGGCCCCCTTTCCCTACGAGCAGTACTTC.

This chain connects TRBV6-2 or TRBV6-3 to TRBJ1-5; 9 nucleotides align to TRBD1. The CDR3 is made up of 15 amino acids. The V gene end was trimmed by 1 base and the J gene end by 4 bases; junction bases not matched to a gene: 2. Looked up from germline, CDR1 is MNHEY and CDR2 is SVGEGT. The CDR3 DNA is TGTGCCAGCAGTTACTTGGGACAGGGTAATCAGCCCCAGCATTTT. Protein product: CASSYLGQGNQPQHF.

The J gene is TRBJ2-7, the V gene TRBV11-2, with no clear D. The CDR3 is 14 residues long. V lost 2 bases, J lost 5 bases, and 13 bases lay in between. Germline V CDR1 and CDR2: SGHAT, FQNNGV. CDR3 nucleotides: TGTGCCAGCAGCTTATACTTCACCAGCGACGAGCAGTACTTC. It encodes CASSLYFTSDEQYF. Looking up the rest from reference TRBV11-2 and TRBJ2-7 gives the full variable domain: EAGVAQSPRYKIIEKRQSVAFWCNPISGHATLYWYQQILGQGPKLLIQFQNNGVVDDSQLPKDRFSAERLKGVDSTLKIQPAKLEDSAVYLCASSLYFTSDEQYFGPGTRLTVT.

This chain uses TRBV27 with TRBJ2-2, with D possibly TRBD2 on 6 matching bases. CDR1 and CDR2 from the germline V gene are MNHEY and SMNVEV (reference sequence). There are 14 residues in the CDR3. V was cut by 7 bases and J by 4 bases, with 13 bases left in between. CDR3 sequence: CASTIIGGTGELFF. In DNA form, the CDR3 reads TGTGCCAGCACCATTATCGGGGGCACCGGGGAGCTGTTTTTT.

The CDR3 sequence is CASSLRTRTGYTF. CDR3 in DNA: TGCGCCAGCAGCTTACGGACACGCACTGGCTACACCTTC. The chain is built from TRBV5-1 and TRBJ1-2; tentatively, D is TRBD1 (5 bases). This CDR3 is 13 amino acids long. Germline CDR1 SGHRS, CDR2 YFSETQ. Trimming took 2 bases from V and 7 from J, leaving 12 bases between them.

This chain links TRBV30 with TRBJ2-4; 7 bases match TRBD1. This CDR3 has 15 residues. Trimming removed 5 bases from V and 1 base from J; junction bases left unmatched: 8. Germline CDR1 is GTSNPN and CDR2 is SVGIG (reference sequence). The CDR3 DNA follows: TGTGCCTGGGGGACGACAGGGTCGGCCAAAAACATTCAGTACTTC. It yields the protein CAWGTTGSAKNIQYF.

This clone has a single count. The chain employs TRBV5-3 and TRBJ1-2; D call uncertain. TRBV5-3 is assigned to the ORF class and has an uncertain function. This CDR3 contains 15 residues. Trimming left V 2 bases short and J 2 bases short, with 13 bases between. In DNA, the CDR3 is TGTGCCAGAAGCTTAAGAGGAGAGGGAAACTATGGCTACACCTTC. This gives the protein CARSLRGEGNYGYTF.

The chain joins TRBV30 to TRBJ2-7; D is undetermined. Germline V gives CDR1 GTSNPN, CDR2 SVGIG (reference sequence). V lost 2 bases and J 0 bases, leaving 8 bases between the germline ends. The CDR3 extends over 13 amino acids. The CDR3 spells CAWSPPSSYEQYF. In DNA form, the CDR3 reads TGTGCCTGGAGTCCCCCCAGCTCCTACGAGCAGTACTTC.

The chain combines TRBV4-2 with TRBJ2-1, with TRBD2 matching over 12 bases. The CDR3 has 16 residues. J was trimmed by 3 bases and V by 4 bases; bases with no gene match: 4. Germline V CDR1 and CDR2: LGHNA, YNFKEQ. CDR3 amino acids: CASSLRLAGVYNEQFF. As DNA, the CDR3 is TGTGCCAGCAGCCTCCGACTAGCGGGAGTCTACAATGAGCAGTTCTTC.

The chain is built from TRBV12-3 or TRBV12-4 and TRBJ1-5; no definite D call. V lost 6 bases to trimming and J lost 0 bases, with 6 bases between them. The CDR3 runs to 13 residues. The CDR3 sequence: CASSPFSNQPQHF. The CDR3 bases are TGTGCCAGCAGCCCCTTTAGCAATCAGCCCCAGCATTTT.

This sequence joins TRBV28 and TRBJ1-5; D gene unclear. Germline V gene data show CDR1 as MDHEN and CDR2 as SYDVKM. The CDR3 contains 12 residues. Trimming pared 1 base from V and 9 bases from J, leaving 7 bases between. CDR3 in amino acids: CASSLSPGPQHF. CDR3 coding DNA: TGTGCCAGCAGTTTATCCCCCGGGCCCCAGCATTTT.

The chain uses TRBV30 and TRBJ2-1, with 9 positions matching TRBD2. V was clipped by 7 bases and J by 3 bases; unmatched bases: 7. This CDR3 contains 14 residues. Germline CDR1 and CDR2: GTSNPN and SVGIG (reference sequence). The CDR3 here is CASISGGNYNEQFF. The CDR3 nucleotides read TGTGCCTCAATTAGCGGGGGAAACTACAATGAGCAGTTCTTC.

The genes are TRBV30 and TRBJ2-7, with TRBD2 matching 14 bases. Unmatched junction bases numbered 8, after V lost 3 bases and J lost 4 bases. Germline V gene data show CDR1 as GTSNPN and CDR2 as SVGIG (reference sequence). The CDR3 consists of 16 residues. CDR3 coding DNA: TGTGCCTGGAGGGGACTAGCGGGAGAAAGATTTTACGAGCAGTACTTC. Its protein product is CAWRGLAGERFYEQYF.

The chain links TRBV3-1 (or the pseudogene TRBV3-2) to TRBJ1-2; TRBD1 agrees at 11 bases. Trimming cost V 4 bases and J 3 bases; bases outside gene matches: 10. Looked up from germline, CDR1 is LGHDT and CDR2 is YNNKEL (reference sequence). The CDR3 covers 17 residues. The CDR3 protein is CASSRRGDRGIDYGYTF. CDR3 DNA: TGTGCCAGCAGCCGAAGAGGGGACAGGGGGATCGACTATGGCTACACCTTC.

This chain joins TRBV2 and TRBJ2-7; maybe TRBD1 (7 bases). With 8 bases removed from V and 2 bases from J, the gap between germline ends came to 13 bases. The germline CDR1 and CDR2 sequences are SNHLY and FYNNEI. CDR3 size: 13 residues. CDR3 nucleotides: TGTGCCAGCGGGGGCGGGACAGCCTACGAGCAGTACTTC. It codes for CASGGGTAYEQYF.

This rearrangement joins TRBV7-2 to TRBJ2-7, with a possible D match to TRBD2 (7 bases). Trimming removed 2 bases at V and 3 bases at J, with 14 bases between. The germline V gene has CDR1 SGHTA and CDR2 FQGNSA. This CDR3 has 15 residues. The CDR3 reads CASSLSGGGRYEQYF. The DNA of the CDR3 is TGTGCCAGCAGCTTATCAGGCGGGGGCCGCTACGAGCAGTACTTC.

The gene calls are TRBV24-1 and TRBJ2-3; D is possibly TRBD2 (6 bases). The CDR3 is made up of 15 amino acids. The ends were cut back, 5 bases at V and 2 bases at J, with 13 bases in the middle. Germline V CDR1 and CDR2: KGHDR, SFDVKD. The CDR3, as DNA: TGTGCCACCAGTGGACTAGATCTAAACACAGATACGCAGTATTTT. Translated, it gives CATSGLDLNTDTQYF.

The CDR3 is CASSPNQKTDYGYTF. CDR3 coding DNA: TGTGCCAGCAGCCCCAACCAAAAGACAGATTATGGCTACACCTTC. The V call is TRBV7-2, the J call TRBJ1-2, with D perhaps TRBD1 (5 bases). Germline assignment: CDR1 SGHTA and CDR2 FQGNSA. This CDR3 is built from 15 residues. Trimming removed 5 bases from V and 5 bases from J, with 18 bases in between.

The gene calls are TRBV20-1 and TRBJ1-4, with D unresolved. The CDR3 runs to 11 residues. Germline assignment: CDR1 DFQATT and CDR2 SNEGSKA (reference sequence). Trimming left V 6 bases short and J 11 bases short, with 13 bases between. The CDR3 sequence: CSAADPEKLFF. Written as DNA, the CDR3 is TGCAGTGCCGCCGACCCGGAGAAACTGTTTTTT.

The chain couples TRBV28 to TRBJ1-4; possibly TRBD1 for D (6 bases). Per the germline V gene, CDR1 is MDHEN and CDR2 is SYDVKM. The CDR3 sequence is 14 residues long. V was clipped by 5 bases and J by 4 bases, with 11 bases between them. CDR3 amino acids: CASSRNRDNEKLFF. DNA of the CDR3: TGTGCCAGCAGTCGAAACAGGGATAATGAAAAACTGTTTTTT.

The rearrangement joins TRBV3-1 (or the pseudogene TRBV3-2) to TRBJ2-3; 11 bases align to TRBD2. Germline CDR1 reads LGHDT; CDR2 reads YNNKEL (reference sequence). V dropped 4 bases and J dropped 0; count of bases not matched to a gene: 3. This CDR3 has 16 amino acids. The CDR3 region is CASSPLAGGSTDTQYF. The CDR3 nucleotides read TGTGCCAGCAGCCCCCTAGCGGGGGGTAGCACAGATACGCAGTATTTT.

The chain combines TRBV5-4 with TRBJ1-5; D might be TRBD1 (6 bases). Trimming removed 4 bases at V and 7 bases at J, with 12 bases between. CDR1 and CDR2 from the germline V gene are SGHNT and YYREEE (reference sequence). This CDR3 has 13 residues. CDR3 nucleotides: TGTGCCAGCAGCGCCGGGACACAACAGCCCCAGCATTTT. Its protein product is CASSAGTQQPQHF. Full variable domain (outside the CDR3, taken from reference TRBV5-4 and TRBJ1-5): ETGVTQSPTHLIKTRGQQVTLRCSSQSGHNTVSWYQQALGQGPQFIFQYYREEENGRGNFPPRFSGLQFPNYSSELNVNALELDDSALYLCASSAGTQQPQHFGDGTRLSIL.